The rows below give T cell receptor beta chains drawn from one sample of a study of blood T cells in healthy people across ages. TCRdb re-called the 5' RACE reads with MiXCR, one entry per CDR3 protein. Among 1.5 million to 1.9 million distinct CDR3 sequences, around 40% were seen once, and the ten largest hold roughly 3.7%. Sample: blood. These receptors were obtained from a woman under 30 in good health. CDR3s include the opening cysteine and the closing phenylalanine or tryptophan. A D gene is named only where the DNA matches it firmly. Clone size is stated in some rows and not others, as once, few, many or a class when expanded.

clone_size	j_call	d_call	v_call	cdr3_nt	cdr3_aa
-	TRBJ1-1	-	TRBV4-1	TGCGCCAGCAGCCTGGGGGGGACTGGAAGCATGAACACTGAAGCTTTCTTT	CASSLGGTGSMNTEAFF
few	TRBJ1-2	-	TRBV29-1	TGCAGCGTCTACCTTTCGGACGACTTATATGGCTACACCTTC	CSVYLSDDLYGYTF
-	TRBJ2-1	TRBD2	TRBV5-3	TGTGCCAGAAGCACAGTAGCGGGGGGAACCAATGAGCAGTTCTTC	CARSTVAGGTNEQFF
-	TRBJ2-1	-	TRBV20-1	TGCAGTGCTGGAAGACAACTCGAGGGCAATGGGCAGTTCTTC	CSAGRQLEGNGQFF
-	TRBJ2-3	TRBD1	TRBV10-3	TGTGCCACCGAGGGACAGGGGTCCACAGATACGCAGTATTTT	CATEGQGSTDTQYF
few	TRBJ2-5	-	TRBV9	TGTGCCAGCAGCGTAGTAGGTTATGAGCAGTACTTC	CASSVVGYEQYF
few	TRBJ1-2	TRBD1	TRBV11-2	TGTGCCAGCAGCCATCAAACGGGGGGACAGGGGATGTATGGCTACACCTTC	CASSHQTGGQGMYGYTF
-	TRBJ2-1	-	TRBV4-3	TGCGCCAGCAGCCAAGTGGTACTAGCAATGGGTGGGCAGTTCTTC	CASSQVVLAMGGQFF
-	TRBJ1-1	-	TRBV18	TGTGCCAGCTCACTCCATTGGGACACTGAAGCTTTCTTT	CASSLHWDTEAFF
-	TRBJ2-7	-	TRBV20-1	TGCAGTGCTAGCGCAGTGTTACGACCCTACGAGCAGTACTTC	CSASAVLRPYEQYF
-	TRBJ2-2	TRBD1	TRBV24-1	TGTGCCACCAGTGATTCCGGGACAGGGAACACCGGGGAGCTGTTTTTT	CATSDSGTGNTGELFF
-	TRBJ2-1	-	TRBV28	TGTGCCACCTTATTCACCCTCAACAGATACAATGAGCAGTTCTTC	CATLFTLNRYNEQFF
few	TRBJ1-5	-	TRBV9	TGTGCCAGCAGCGTATTCACAGATCAGCCCCAGCATTTT	CASSVFTDQPQHF
-	TRBJ2-1	-	TRBV12-3/TRBV12-4	TGTGCCAGCAGGGGTACAGGACGTGCCTTAGGGGGTGAGCAGTTCTTC	CASRGTGRALGGEQFF
-	TRBJ2-7	-	TRBV6-2/TRBV6-3	TGTGCCAGCAGTAACAGACAGGCCAACTCCTACGAGCAGTACTTC	CASSNRQANSYEQYF
few	TRBJ2-1	-	TRBV12-3/TRBV12-4	TGTGCCAGCAGGCTGGGGGGCGGTGAGCAGTTCTTC	CASRLGGGEQFF
-	TRBJ2-5	TRBD2	TRBV14	TGTGCCAGCAGCCAAGGGGGGGGATTTGGGGAGCAGTACTTC	CASSQGGGFGEQYF
-	TRBJ2-1	-	TRBV15	TGTGCCACCAGCATCGCACTTACTGTCCAAGAGACCCAGTTCTTC	CATSIALTVQETQFF
-	TRBJ2-1	-	TRBV12-3/TRBV12-4	TGTGCCAGCAGCCCCGTTTCTGGGGGTCGCAATGAGCAGTTCTTC	CASSPVSGGRNEQFF
-	TRBJ2-2	TRBD2	TRBV4-2	TGTGCCAGCAGCCTGTCCCGCGGTCCTAGCGGCACCGGGGAGCTGTTTTTT	CASSLSRGPSGTGELFF
-	TRBJ2-5	-	TRBV27	TGTGCCAGCAGTTTAAGCCTCGGCAGCAAAGAGACCCGGTACTTC	CASSLSLGSKETRYF
-	TRBJ1-1	TRBD1	TRBV6-5	TGTGCCAGCAGAGCTGACAGGGGTTACACTGAAGCTTTCTTT	CASRADRGYTEAFF
few	TRBJ2-5	-	TRBV4-3	TGCGCCAGCAGCCAAGATTGGGGCCGGAGATTACCAGAGACCCAGTACTTC	CASSQDWGRRLPETQYF
few	TRBJ2-7	-	TRBV2	TGTGCCAGCAGTGGGGCCGTTGTCCCTATCTCCTACGAGCAGTACTTC	CASSGAVVPISYEQYF
few	TRBJ1-2	-	TRBV3-1	TGTGCCAGCAGCCAAGGTGATGGTTCCTACACCTTC	CASSQGDGSYTF
few	TRBJ2-1	TRBD2	TRBV28	TGTGCCAGCAGTTTTACGCCTAGCGGTCAAACCTACAATGAGCAGTTCTTC	CASSFTPSGQTYNEQFF
few	TRBJ2-7	-	TRBV7-8	TGTGCCAGCAGCTTAGATCAGGCGGCCTACGAGCAGTACTTC	CASSLDQAAYEQYF
-	TRBJ1-2	-	TRBV5-1	TGCGCCAGCAGCTTCCGGCAGGAGAGTGGCTACACCTTC	CASSFRQESGYTF
-	TRBJ2-1	-	TRBV18	TGTGCCAGCTCACCACCTAGCCCTATTGATGAGCAGTTCTTC	CASSPPSPIDEQFF
-	TRBJ1-3	-	TRBV3-1	TGTGCCATTGGCAGTTCGGGGTCTGGAAACACCATATATTTT	CAIGSSGSGNTIYF
-	TRBJ1-1	-	TRBV27	TGTGCCAGCAGTCCCAGGGCTCCTGGCACTGAAGCTTTCTTT	CASSPRAPGTEAFF
few	TRBJ2-7	-	TRBV6-5	TGTGCCAGCAGTCCCCACGAGGGTACCTACGAGCAGTACTTC	CASSPHEGTYEQYF
-	TRBJ1-2	-	TRBV11-2	TGTGCCAGCAGCTTAGCCGGGGGAAGCGGCTATGGCTACACCTTC	CASSLAGGSGYGYTF
few	TRBJ2-7	-	TRBV29-1	TGCAGCGTTGCTGGTCGGCCAGGGGGGGTCTACGAGCAGTACTTC	CSVAGRPGGVYEQYF
few	TRBJ1-2	-	TRBV9	TGTGCCAGCAGCGTAGCTCAAGCAGGGGAGATGAGGGGCTACACCTTC	CASSVAQAGEMRGYTF
-	TRBJ2-7	TRBD1	TRBV4-2	TGTGCCAGCAGCCAATGGACAGGGGTCTACGAGCAGTACTTC	CASSQWTGVYEQYF
-	TRBJ1-2	-	TRBV6-1	TGTGCCAGCAGTGACAACATAGGGAACTATGGCTACACCTTC	CASSDNIGNYGYTF
-	TRBJ2-1	-	TRBV5-1	TGCGCCAGCAGCTTGTTTCGGGCAAACAATGAGCAGTTCTTC	CASSLFRANNEQFF
-	TRBJ1-1	-	TRBV6-1	TGTGCCAGCAGTGAAGACAGCCCTGAAGCTTTCTTT	CASSEDSPEAFF
few	TRBJ2-5	-	TRBV29-1	TGCAGCGTACGCCCAGGGGTCTCGGAGACCCAGTACTTC	CSVRPGVSETQYF
-	TRBJ1-1	-	TRBV7-9	TGTGCCAGCAGCGTAATATCGGGCACTGAAGCTTTCTTT	CASSVISGTEAFF
-	TRBJ2-1	-	TRBV12-3/TRBV12-4	TGTGCCAGCAGTTTTGTAGCCGACCAGAGCTCCTACAATGAGCAGTTCTTC	CASSFVADQSSYNEQFF
-	TRBJ2-1	-	TRBV6-2/TRBV6-3	TGTGCCAGCAGTTCGGGTCAGACCCAGTTCTTC	CASSSGQTQFF
many	TRBJ2-7	-	TRBV28	TGTGCCAGCAGTTTATGGGGCGAGCAGTACTTC	CASSLWGEQYF
-	TRBJ2-5	-	TRBV28	TGTGCCAGCAGTTTAAAACAGGGTGAAATGGAGACCCAGTACTTC	CASSLKQGEMETQYF
-	TRBJ2-7	TRBD2	TRBV14	TGTGCCAGCAGCCAAGATCGGCTAGCGGGGGGGTACGAGCAGTACTTC	CASSQDRLAGGYEQYF
-	TRBJ2-1	-	TRBV6-5	TGTGCCACGGGAACATTCTACAATGAGCAGTTCTTC	CATGTFYNEQFF
-	TRBJ2-7	-	TRBV27	TGTGCCAGCAGTTTATCGGCAGGTAATTCCTACGAGCAGTACTTC	CASSLSAGNSYEQYF
-	TRBJ1-1	-	TRBV29-1	TGCAGCGTTTCATTGGGGGCAGCAGCTTTCTTT	CSVSLGAAAFF
few	TRBJ2-7	-	TRBV20-1	TGCAGTGCTAGGAGGGGACGCAGCTCCTACGAGCAGTACTTC	CSARRGRSSYEQYF
-	TRBJ1-2	-	TRBV7-2	TGTGCCAGCAGTTCGAGGGGTTTCGGCTACACCTTC	CASSSRGFGYTF
-	TRBJ1-1	-	TRBV29-1	TGCAGCGTTGTAAGGGTGGGATCAACGAAAGCTTTCTTT	CSVVRVGSTKAFF
few	TRBJ2-1	TRBD1	TRBV27	TGTGCCAGCAGTTCCCTCCGGGACAGGGGGTACAATGAGCAGTTCTTC	CASSSLRDRGYNEQFF